This passage covers 16 T cell receptor beta chains from one sample sequenced in a study of blood T cell repertoires in COVID-19. Sequenced by immunoSEQ multiplex PCR; TCRdb stores in-frame clones only, minus some. The profile shows under 100,000 clones, about 89% of them singletons. Sequencing was performed on peripheral blood. The receptor source for this set is a man aged 45-65 years with acute or convalescent COVID-19.

V usage is TRBV19 and J usage is TRBJ2-7; weak D call: TRBD2 (7 bases). CDR1 and CDR2 from the germline V gene are LNHDA and SQIVND (reference sequence). Trimming left V 1 base short and J 5 bases short, with 15 bases between. The CDR3 runs to 15 residues. This CDR3 is CASSIVQAGANEQYF. The CDR3 DNA reads as TGTGCCAGTAGTATAGTCCAGGCGGGGGCGAACGAGCAGTACTTC.

V gene TRBV30 combines with J gene TRBJ1-3; 7 bases are a match to TRBD1. CDR1 is GTSNPN and CDR2 is SVGIG in the germline V gene (reference sequence). The CDR3 extends over 16 amino acids. J gave up 0 bases and V 2 bases, and 7 bases lay outside the gene matches. The CDR3 DNA sequence: TGTGCCTGGAGTAGAGGACAGGTCATCTCTGGAAACACCATATATTTT. This codes for CAWSRGQVISGNTIYF. Drawing the rest from reference TRBV30 and TRBJ1-3, the complete variable domain is SQTIHQWPATLVQPVGSPLSLECTVEGTSNPNLYWYRQAAGRGLQLLFYSVGIGQISSEVPQNLSASRPQDRQFILSSKKLLLSDSGFYLCAWSRGQVISGNTIYFGEGSWLTVV.

The chain employs TRBV7-9 and TRBJ2-3; TRBD1 might be the D (5 bases). The V gene lost 1 base and the J gene lost 2 bases, with 16 bases spanning the gap. Germline V lookup: CDR1 SEHNR, CDR2 FQNEAQ (reference sequence). The CDR3 loop spans 17 amino acids. The CDR3 is CASSLEPQAMFTDTQYF. The CDR3 bases are TGTGCCAGCAGCTTAGAACCACAGGCAATGTTCACAGATACGCAGTATTTT.

The chain couples TRBV30 to TRBJ1-1; unclear D gene. Trimming removed 0 bases from V and 0 bases from J, with 17 bases in between. The CDR3 contains 17 residues. Germline values: CDR1 GTSNPN, CDR2 SVGIG (reference sequence). The CDR3 bases are TGTGCCTGGAGTGTAGAATGGGCCAGGTCCCTGAACACTGAAGCTTTCTTT. Amino acids: CAWSVEWARSLNTEAFF.

The chain couples TRBV20-1 to TRBJ1-1, with no clear D. Germline V gives CDR1 DFQATT, CDR2 SNEGSKA (reference sequence). This CDR3 has 14 residues. V shed 3 bases and J shed 1 base, with 12 bases lying between them. CDR3 residues: CSASVDTRNTEAFF. In DNA form, the CDR3 reads TGCAGTGCTAGTGTCGACACCAGGAACACTGAAGCTTTCTTT.

The chain joins TRBV5-1 to TRBJ1-4; D possibly corresponds to TRBD1 (5 bases). CDR3 size: 16 residues. Germline V gives CDR1 SGHRS, CDR2 YFSETQ. The V gene lost 4 bases and the J gene lost 4 bases, with 17 bases spanning the gap. CDR3 sequence reads: CASSPGLLEGNEKLFF. Written as DNA, the CDR3 is TGCGCCAGCAGCCCGGGACTCCTCGAGGGTAATGAAAAACTGTTTTTT.

This clone was seen once. This chain connects TRBV6-1 to TRBJ2-7; no definite D call. Germline loops: CDR1 MNHNS, CDR2 SASEGT. This CDR3 spans 13 amino acids. Trimming removed 2 bases from V and 1 base from J, with 6 bases in between. The CDR3: CASSEQVSYEQYF. DNA for the CDR3: TGTGCCAGCAGTGAACAGGTATCCTACGAGCAGTACTTC.

The CDR3 reads CAWNAAQGDQPQHF. The CDR3 DNA sequence: TGTGCCTGGAACGCTGCACAGGGGGATCAGCCCCAGCATTTT. The rearrangement links TRBV30 to TRBJ1-5; the match to TRBD1 covers 8 bases. This CDR3 contains 14 residues. With V trimmed by 4 bases and J by 5 bases, 7 bases remained unmatched. Germline V gene data show CDR1 as GTSNPN and CDR2 as SVGIG (reference sequence).

The rearrangement links TRBV19 to TRBJ1-1; 8 bases agree with TRBD1. The CDR3 is 15 amino acids. Trimming removed 4 bases from V and 5 bases from J; junction bases left unmatched: 9. Germline CDR1 LNHDA, CDR2 SQIVND (reference sequence). The chain's CDR3 is CASSSGTGIRTEAFF. The CDR3 DNA sequence: TGTGCCAGTAGTAGCGGGACAGGCATACGTACTGAAGCTTTCTTT.

This sequence joins TRBV18 and TRBJ2-5, with 8 bases matching TRBD2. The CDR3 spans 15 residues. Germline V lookup: CDR1 KGHSH, CDR2 LQKENI. Unmatched junction bases numbered 11, after V lost 6 bases and J lost 5 bases. The CDR3 DNA reads as TGTGCCAGCTCCCCCGGGGGGGCCCGGAGGGAGACCCAGTACTTC. This sequence encodes CASSPGGARRETQYF. The variable domain in full, with the rest retrieved from reference TRBV18 and TRBJ2-5, is NAGVMQNPRHLVRRRGQEARLRCSPMKGHSHVYWYRQLPEEGLKFMVYLQKENIIDESGMPKERFSAEFPKEGPSILRIQQVVRGDSAAYFCASSPGGARRETQYFGPGTRLLVL.

The chain uses TRBV28 and TRBJ2-3; 8 bases map to TRBD2. V gave up 5 bases and J gave up 4 bases; unmatched junction bases: 8. Germline loops: CDR1 MDHEN, CDR2 SYDVKM. This CDR3 contains 15 residues. The CDR3 DNA is TGTGCCAGCAGTCCGGGACTAGTGTATCCAGATACGCAGTATTTT. It encodes CASSPGLVYPDTQYF. Combining the CDR3 with reference TRBV28 and TRBJ2-3 gives the whole variable domain DVKVTQSSRYLVKRTGEKVFLECVQDMDHENMFWYRQDPGLGLRLIYFSYDVKMKEKGDIPEGYSVSREKKERFSLILESASTNQTSMYLCASSPGLVYPDTQYFGPGTRLTVL.

The J gene is TRBJ1-4, the V gene TRBV19; a weak D match, TRBD1 (5 bases). Germline CDR1 and CDR2: LNHDA and SQIVND (reference sequence). Trimming removed 4 bases from V and 6 bases from J, with 18 bases in between. The CDR3 has 16 amino acids. The CDR3 spells CASSNGPGTWDEKLFF. The CDR3 DNA follows: TGTGCCAGTAGTAATGGGCCCGGGACTTGGGATGAAAAACTGTTTTTT.

This chain uses TRBV3-1 (or the pseudogene TRBV3-2) with TRBJ1-2, with 9 positions matching TRBD1. Trimming at V came to 2 bases and at J to 6 bases, leaving 1 base not matched to a gene. Looked up from germline, CDR1 is LGHDT and CDR2 is YNNKEL (reference sequence). The CDR3 loop spans 13 amino acids. The CDR3 is CASSQRTGDGYTF. The CDR3 bases are TGTGCCAGCAGCCAACGGACAGGGGATGGCTACACCTTC.

This CDR3 is CAWSPYRGSPLGYTF. The CDR3 DNA sequence: TGTGCCTGGAGTCCCTATAGGGGATCCCCCTTGGGCTACACCTTC. The chain couples TRBV30 to TRBJ1-2; D is perhaps TRBD1 (5 bases). The CDR3 totals 15 residues. V was pared by 2 bases and J by 8 bases, with 21 bases between. Germline V gene sequence: CDR1 GTSNPN, CDR2 SVGIG (reference sequence).

This rearrangement joins TRBV29-1 to TRBJ1-1; D is uncertain. CDR3 length equals 15 residues. The germline V and J ends were trimmed by 6 bases and 0 bases, with 17 bases remaining between them. Germline CDR1 reads SQVTM; CDR2 reads ANQGSEA. The CDR3 spells CSVGGEDLMNTEAFF. CDR3 bases: TGCAGCGTCGGCGGGGAAGATCTTATGAACACTGAAGCTTTCTTT.

This rearrangement joins TRBV7-3 to TRBJ1-6; TRBD1 aligns across 9 bases. The CDR3 consists of 17 residues. V gave up 11 bases and J gave up 3 bases; unmatched junction bases: 14. The germline gives CDR1 SGHTA, CDR2 FQGTGA. The chain's CDR3 is CAGPRQGDFFYNSPLHF. In DNA form, the CDR3 reads TGTGCCGGCCCCCGACAGGGGGATTTCTTCTATAATTCACCCCTCCACTTT.